These T cell receptor beta chains were read from a single sample in a study of naive and memory T cell subsets. TCRdb re-derived calls from the 5' RACE reads in MiXCR, one entry per CDR3 protein. Counted here are 50,000 to 60,000 distinct CDR3 sequences, about 8.3% occurring once; the ten biggest clones make up 9% to 10%. These receptor sequences come from a female donor in good health. Both conserved end residues are part of each CDR3. Each record gives: clone size, V gene, D gene, J gene, CDR3 protein, CDR3 DNA. The D gene is left open where the match is weak. Where a row states a size, it is once, few, many or the class of an expanded clone; other rows omit it.

size: few
V: TRBV28
D: NA
J: TRBJ2-2
CDR3: CASSLYRAPEGLFF
DNA: TGTGCCAGCAGCTTGTACAGGGCCCCGGAGGGGCTGTTTTTT

size: NA
V: TRBV30
D: NA
J: TRBJ1-2
CDR3: CAWSADVYYGYTF
DNA: TGTGCCTGGAGTGCGGACGTATACTATGGCTACACCTTC

size: few
V: TRBV5-1
D: TRBD2
J: TRBJ2-7
CDR3: CASGLAGGAYEQYF
DNA: TGCGCCAGCGGTCTAGCGGGGGGCGCCTACGAGCAGTACTTC

size: NA
V: TRBV19
D: NA
J: TRBJ1-5
CDR3: CASSIGWGDRNQPQHF
DNA: TGTGCCAGTAGTATAGGGTGGGGGGACCGCAATCAGCCCCAGCATTTT

size: NA
V: TRBV10-1
D: NA
J: TRBJ2-2
CDR3: CASSESIRTETGELFF
DNA: TGCGCCAGCAGTGAGTCGATTAGGACTGAGACCGGGGAGCTGTTTTTT

size: NA
V: TRBV6-1
D: NA
J: TRBJ2-3
CDR3: CASRLGQNTDTQYF
DNA: TGTGCCAGCAGATTGGGACAAAACACAGATACGCAGTATTTT

size: few
V: TRBV10-3
D: TRBD1
J: TRBJ2-7
CDR3: CAISDYGDRDPYEQYF
DNA: TGTGCCATCAGTGATTACGGCGACAGGGACCCCTACGAGCAGTACTTC

size: few
V: TRBV5-1
D: TRBD2
J: TRBJ2-3
CDR3: CASSLESRGGTDTQYF
DNA: TGCGCCAGCAGCTTGGAATCGCGGGGGGGCACAGATACGCAGTATTTT

size: many
V: TRBV12-3/TRBV12-4
D: NA
J: TRBJ2-7
CDR3: CASSPGGTEQYF
DNA: TGTGCCAGCAGTCCCGGTGGCACCGAGCAGTACTTC

size: many
V: TRBV29-1
D: NA
J: TRBJ1-1
CDR3: CSACASNTEAFF
DNA: TGCAGCGCTTGTGCGTCGAACACTGAAGCTTTCTTT

size: NA
V: TRBV7-8
D: NA
J: TRBJ1-1
CDR3: CASSLGATALEAFF
DNA: TGTGCCAGCAGCTTAGGGGCCACCGCACTTGAAGCTTTCTTT

size: NA
V: TRBV6-5
D: NA
J: TRBJ2-2
CDR3: CASSLSGVRELFF
DNA: TGTGCCAGCAGTCTGTCAGGGGTTAGGGAGCTGTTTTTT

size: many
V: TRBV20-1
D: NA
J: TRBJ2-7
CDR3: CSAPDRGYEQYF
DNA: TGCAGTGCTCCGGACCGGGGCTACGAGCAGTACTTC

size: many
V: TRBV11-2
D: NA
J: TRBJ2-1
CDR3: CASSLGGRTYNEQFF
DNA: TGTGCCAGCAGCTTAGGGGGCCGGACCTACAATGAGCAGTTCTTC

size: many
V: TRBV7-9
D: TRBD1
J: TRBJ1-5
CDR3: CASSLEGQTNQPQHF
DNA: TGTGCCAGCAGCCTAGAGGGACAGACTAATCAGCCCCAGCATTTT

size: few
V: TRBV29-1
D: NA
J: TRBJ2-3
CDR3: CSVGTSRRGTDTQYF
DNA: TGCAGCGTTGGAACATCGCGGAGGGGCACAGATACGCAGTATTTT

size: NA
V: TRBV5-1
D: TRBD1
J: TRBJ2-7
CDR3: CASSPTGTDAGEQYF
DNA: TGCGCCAGCAGCCCGACCGGGACAGATGCGGGCGAGCAGTACTTC

size: NA
V: TRBV11-2
D: TRBD2
J: TRBJ2-2
CDR3: CASSFPSFRGGASGELFF
DNA: TGTGCCAGCAGCTTCCCCTCTTTCCGCGGGGGGGCAAGCGGGGAGCTGTTTTTT

size: NA
V: TRBV12-3/TRBV12-4
D: NA
J: TRBJ1-5
CDR3: CASTASPGAHPQHF
DNA: TGTGCCAGCACCGCTTCTCCCGGGGCCCACCCCCAGCATTTT

size: many
V: TRBV7-6
D: NA
J: TRBJ1-1
CDR3: CASSQGNTEAFF
DNA: TGTGCCAGCAGCCAGGGGAACACTGAAGCTTTCTTT

size: many
V: TRBV7-2
D: NA
J: TRBJ1-5
CDR3: CASSLGSASNQPQHF
DNA: TGTGCCAGCAGCTTAGGGTCTGCTAGCAATCAGCCCCAGCATTTT

size: NA
V: TRBV7-2
D: TRBD2
J: TRBJ2-3
CDR3: CASSARRAGADTQYF
DNA: TGTGCCAGCAGCGCCCGCCGGGCGGGGGCAGATACGCAGTATTTT

size: medium-sized
V: TRBV12-5
D: NA
J: TRBJ1-1
CDR3: CASGLVPNSGRVAFF
DNA: TGTGCTAGTGGTTTGGTACCAAATTCAGGGCGTGTGGCTTTCTTT

size: NA
V: TRBV4-3
D: NA
J: TRBJ2-2
CDR3: CASSQESADGTGELFF
DNA: TGCGCCAGCAGCCAAGAATCAGCGGATGGGACCGGGGAGCTGTTTTTT

size: NA
V: TRBV20-1
D: NA
J: TRBJ2-3
CDR3: CSATPGGTATDTQYF
DNA: TGCAGTGCCACGCCCGGCGGGACAGCCACAGATACGCAGTATTTT

size: many
V: TRBV4-2
D: NA
J: TRBJ1-2
CDR3: CASSQDTIYGYTF
DNA: TGTGCCAGCAGCCAAGATACGATCTATGGCTACACCTTC

size: NA
V: TRBV19
D: NA
J: TRBJ2-7
CDR3: CASSQTTRSYEQYF
DNA: TGTGCCAGTAGCCAGACAACTCGTTCCTACGAGCAGTACTTC

size: many
V: TRBV5-1
D: NA
J: TRBJ1-6
CDR3: CASSLGRNSPLHF
DNA: TGCGCCAGCAGCCTGGGGCGTAATTCACCCCTCCACTTT

size: many
V: TRBV6-6
D: NA
J: TRBJ2-4
CDR3: CASSPGRQKDIQYF
DNA: TGTGCCAGCAGCCCCGGGCGACAGAAAGACATTCAGTACTTC

size: many
V: TRBV6-2/TRBV6-3
D: NA
J: TRBJ1-1
CDR3: CASSYESDTEAFF
DNA: TGTGCCAGCAGTTACGAGTCTGACACTGAAGCTTTCTTT

size: many
V: TRBV28
D: NA
J: TRBJ1-1
CDR3: CASIPTTSGTEAFF
DNA: TGTGCCAGCATCCCAACTACATCCGGTACGGAAGCTTTCTTT

size: NA
V: TRBV11-2
D: TRBD1
J: TRBJ2-5
CDR3: CASSHLRGLMTQYF
DNA: TGTGCCAGCAGCCATCTCAGGGGGCTTATGACCCAGTACTTC

size: once
V: TRBV28
D: NA
J: TRBJ1-5
CDR3: CASSFNGSPYSNQPQHF
DNA: TGTGCCAGCAGTTTTAACGGCAGCCCCTATAGCAATCAGCCCCAGCATTTT

size: many
V: TRBV12-3/TRBV12-4
D: NA
J: TRBJ1-1
CDR3: CASSLQGRMNTEAFF
DNA: TGTGCCAGCAGTTTACAGGGAAGGATGAACACTGAAGCTTTCTTT

size: many
V: TRBV30
D: TRBD2
J: TRBJ2-7
CDR3: CAWRLAGGYEQYF
DNA: TGTGCCTGGAGACTAGCGGGGGGCTACGAGCAGTACTTC

size: many
V: TRBV7-2
D: NA
J: TRBJ1-2
CDR3: CASSFSNYGYTF
DNA: TGTGCCAGCAGCTTTAGTAACTATGGCTACACCTTC

size: many
V: TRBV7-9
D: NA
J: TRBJ1-1
CDR3: CASSLTGSEAFF
DNA: TGTGCCAGCAGCTTAACAGGCTCTGAAGCTTTCTTT

size: many
V: TRBV11-3
D: NA
J: TRBJ1-6
CDR3: CASSLENGSPLHF
DNA: TGTGCCAGCAGCTTAGAGAATGGCTCACCCCTCCACTTT